This T cell receptor beta chain was recorded in a study of blood T cell repertoires in COVID-19 (dated by TCRdb to about 2020). Background for the entire study: Samples covering the acute and convalescent phases of COVID-19 were provided by collaborators in the United States, Italy and Spain. The material from the prospective study consisted of cDNA or gDNA derived from T cells, B-cell-depleted T cells, or PBMCs. The dataset comprised deeply sampled blood TCRbeta repertoires from subjects exposed to, actively infected with, or recovered from COVID-19. The repertoires were released in a freely available public database meant as a resource for research on the immune response to SARS-CoV-2. Samples came from the ongoing ImmuneRACE study (first 160 participants) plus 1,254 subjects from 6 global collaborators. A de-identified subject ID, COVID-19 status, age in years and sex were almost always included in the sample metadata. Where HLA class I and class II types were available, the types were taken from metadata supplied by the sample provider, not from assay-based typing. Paper-wide results and their limitations: How much clinical and demographic metadata was included differed by source and by participant, and the metadata was provided uncurated.

A distance of 13 bases separates the germline ends of V and J, which lose 6 bases and 4 bases respectively. The CDR3 sequence holds 13 residues, the cysteine and phenylalanine included. The CDR3 DNA has 39 bases and is translated from base 1. CDR1 SNHLY and CDR2 FYNNEI were looked up in the germline V gene. Details on this clone: The target of this receptor is not known. No qualities accompany the bases; no much larger clone lies one base away.

TCRbeta CDR3 regions were amplified from genomic DNA by means of the immunoSEQ Assay, a bias-controlled multiplex PCR. Per the source publication's procedure: The number of nucleated cells in each sample was estimated by amplification of reference gene primers within the assay. To quantify the absolute abundance of each unique TCRbeta CDR3 rearrangement, sequence reads were collapsed and filtered. For each sample, productive Simpson clonality was calculated by taking the square root of Simpson's diversity index across productive rearrangements. Drawn from immuneACCESS, this table holds only the in-frame rearrangements with V and J called that TCRdb kept. Clones are partly lost; checked studies trace under half to an unresolved V gene and leave the rest unexplained. For V, J and clone size, that table is used; D and trimming come from the DNA. The table for this sample lists more than 200,000 clones; approximately 88% of them were counted only once. The ten largest clones capture approximately 3.5% of the sample.

In the prospective study, participants were 18 to 89 years old, resided in approximately 25 geographic areas of the United States, and were enrolled through a virtual design. To assign participants to cohorts, the prospective study relied on clinical history that participants themselves reported in a screening survey and a study questionnaire. A participant counted as exposed if, within 2 weeks of entering the study, that participant had been in contact with someone who had a PCR-confirmed or clinician-diagnosed COVID-19 case. In the prospective study, whole blood, serum and a nasopharyngeal or oropharyngeal swab were collected from each participant by mobile phlebotomists. Participants in the prospective study had the option to provide additional blood draws and questionnaires over a 2-month period. Blood samples from the prospective study were shipped frozen or at room temperature prior to DNA extraction.

The sample was PBMCs or T cells enriched from blood (not recorded which). The chain employs TRBV2 and TRBJ2-7; the D gene is perhaps TRBD2, from 5 matching bases. The sequence was collected from a woman younger than 45 who had been exposed to COVID-19. The DNA sequence reads TGTGCCAGCAGCGGGGAGAACGGGTACGAGCAGTACTTC. It specifies CASSGENGYEQYF.